The clone carrying this T cell receptor (beta chain) is a singleton in its sample. This record belongs to a study of blood T cell repertoires in COVID-19. Overall study context: Acute-phase and convalescent COVID-19 samples originated in the United States, Italy and Spain. The cDNA or gDNA used as material had been derived from T cells, B-cell-depleted T cells, or PBMCs.

The ends were cut back, 5 bases at V and 1 base at J, with 14 bases in the middle. CDR1 is SEHNR and CDR2 is FQNEAQ in the germline V gene (reference sequence). The CDR3 loop spans 15 amino acids. Profiling relied on immunoSEQ multiplex PCR, and the TCRdb table lists in-frame clones only, not all of them. The table includes about 120,000 clones, 87% detected once. This receptor was identified in a woman aged 70-85 years with acute or convalescent COVID-19. Sequences were obtained from peripheral blood. This chain joins TRBV7-9 and TRBJ1-2, with D maybe TRBD1 (5 bases). Here the CDR3 reads CASSPSTDRNYGYTF. CDR3 in DNA: TGTGCCAGCAGCCCCTCGACAGATCGTAACTATGGCTACACCTTC.